A single sample is the source of the 20 T cell receptor beta chains below, sequenced in a study of shared clonotypes between healthy human individuals. Produced via immunoSEQ multiplex PCR; TCRdb's table is partial and in-frame only. The sample contains more than 850,000 clones, roughly 74% of which appear only once. Sequenced sample: memory CD4+ T cells from PBMCs. Indicated subset: CD45RA-negative fraction. The receptors were gathered from a man aged 18 to 29 in good health. Some clones in this sample may be carry-over from other donors' samples.

The chain employs TRBV6-6 and TRBJ2-7; D not resolved. The CDR3 is 11 amino acids. Looked up from germline, CDR1 is MNHNY and CDR2 is SVGAGI (reference sequence). The V end lost 6 bases, the J end lost 5 bases, and 8 bases lay between the germline ends. The DNA for the CDR3 is TGTGCCAGCAGCACTCGACACGAGCAGTACTTC. Translating it yields CASSTRHEQYF.

Turning to this clone: Other DNA sequences from this sample encode an identical CDR3 as well. The chain combines TRBV28 with TRBJ2-3; D not resolved. The CDR3 contains 11 residues. Germline-derived CDR1 and CDR2 are MDHEN and SYDVKM. V was clipped by 4 bases and J by 8 bases, with 7 bases between them. CDR3 amino acids: CASSSRGTQYF. Written as DNA, the CDR3 is TGTGCCAGCAGTTCGCGAGGTACGCAGTATTTT.

This clone was observed a handful of times. The CDR3 loop reads CASSRATGTSGVNEQYF. The CDR3 coding sequence is TGCGCCAGCAGCAGAGCCACCGGGACTAGCGGGGTCAACGAGCAGTACTTC. This chain uses TRBV5-1 with TRBJ2-7, with 13 bases fitting TRBD2. V lost 4 bases and J lost 5; bases outside the gene matches: 12. CDR3 length: 17 residues. Germline-derived CDR1 and CDR2 are SGHRS and YFSETQ.

This clone has a handful of counts. J is TRBJ1-5 and V is TRBV7-8; 9 bases align to TRBD1. CDR1 is SGHVS, CDR2 FQNEAQ, per germline. The CDR3 runs to 13 residues. V dropped 5 bases and J dropped 7; count of bases not matched to a gene: 3. In DNA form, the CDR3 reads TGTGCCAGCAGCGTGACAGGGGGGCAGCCCCAGCATTTT. Protein: CASSVTGGQPQHF. The variable domain in full, with the rest retrieved from reference TRBV7-8 and TRBJ1-5, is GAGVSQSPRYKVAKRGQDVALRCDPISGHVSLFWYQQALGQGPEFLTYFQNEAQLDKSGLPSDRFFAERPEGSVSTLKIQRTQQEDSAVYLCASSVTGGQPQHFGDGTRLSIL.

This clone has just a few counts. This may stem from a read error, because a much larger clone lies one nucleotide away. The chain combines TRBV11-2 with TRBJ2-1; 13 bases line up with TRBD2. CDR1 and CDR2 (germline): SGHAT, FQNNGV. Trimming removed 5 bases from V and 3 bases from J; junction bases left unmatched: 1. The CDR3 is 15 amino acids. The CDR3 region is CASSRLAGGYNEQFF. DNA of the CDR3: TGTGCCAGCAGCCGACTAGCGGGAGGCTACAATGAGCAGTTCTTC.

J is TRBJ2-1 and V is TRBV30, with 8 bases lining up with TRBD2. Germline V CDR1 and CDR2: GTSNPN, SVGIG (reference sequence). This CDR3 has 14 residues. With V trimmed by 6 bases and J by 5 bases, 9 bases remained unmatched. The CDR3 spells CACQNSGTHNEQFF. The CDR3 nucleotides read TGTGCCTGCCAAAATAGCGGGACACACAATGAGCAGTTCTTC.

This clone appeared once. This chain joins TRBV7-3 and TRBJ1-5, with 7 positions matching TRBD1. CDR1 is SGHTA and CDR2 is FQGTGA in the germline V gene. The CDR3 contains 17 residues. V lost 1 base, J lost 2 bases, and 8 bases stayed unmatched. The CDR3 DNA reads as TGTGCCAGCAGCTTAAGCGGGGCAGGGGGAGGCAATCAGCCCCAGCATTTT. This sequence encodes CASSLSGAGGGNQPQHF.

The chain joins TRBV5-6 to TRBJ1-3, with TRBD1 as a possible D gene (5 bases). CDR3 length: 15 residues. Trimming removed 1 base at V and 4 bases at J, with 12 bases between. Germline V CDR1 and CDR2: SGHDT, YYEEEE. The CDR3 DNA follows: TGTGCCAGCAGCTTGTACGGGGGATCAGGAAACACCATATATTTT. It yields the protein CASSLYGGSGNTIYF.

The chain combines TRBV11-2 with TRBJ2-7; D call uncertain. The V gene lost 0 bases and the J gene lost 0 bases, with 9 bases spanning the gap. The CDR3 loop spans 15 amino acids. CDR1 is SGHAT, CDR2 FQNNGV, per germline. The CDR3 DNA sequence: TGTGCCAGCAGCTTAGATAACGGAGACTCCTACGAGCAGTACTTC. Translation gives CASSLDNGDSYEQYF.

This clone was observed once. V usage is TRBV11-2 and J usage is TRBJ2-3; TRBD2 matches at 8 bases. Germline values: CDR1 SGHAT, CDR2 FQNNGV. Germline trimming cut 1 base from V and 11 bases from J; bases unmatched to any gene: 5. This CDR3 spans 13 amino acids. The CDR3 reads CASSLAGTREQYF. The CDR3 nucleotides read TGTGCCAGCAGCTTAGCCGGGACTAGAGAGCAGTATTTT.

J is TRBJ2-1 and V is TRBV5-4; no firm D call. The CDR3 has 13 residues. V lost 1 base and J lost 8, with 10 bases in between. In germline, CDR1 is SGHNT, CDR2 YYREEE (reference sequence). The CDR3 bases are TGTGCCAGCAGCTTGTTGGGGATTGATGAGCAGTTCTTC. Its protein product is CASSLLGIDEQFF.

This chain links TRBV2 with TRBJ2-5, with 10 bases lining up with TRBD2. CDR1 is SNHLY, CDR2 FYNNEI, per germline. There are 15 residues in the CDR3. V lost 5 bases to trimming and J lost 2 bases; unmatched junction nucleotides: 5. CDR3 amino acids: CASSYLLAGQETQYF. The CDR3 region has the DNA TGTGCCAGCAGTTATCTACTAGCGGGACAAGAGACCCAGTACTTC.

J is TRBJ1-5 and V is TRBV28; D gene ambiguous. This CDR3 spans 14 amino acids. CDR1 and CDR2 from the germline V gene are MDHEN and SYDVKM. Deletions cut 7 bases from V and 0 bases from J, with 10 bases between. CDR3 nucleotides: TGTGCCAGCACCAAGACCCCTAGCAATCAGCCCCAGCATTTT. It yields the protein CASTKTPSNQPQHF.

The genes are TRBV20-1 and TRBJ2-1; TRBD1 might be the D (5 bases). Germline-derived CDR1 and CDR2 are DFQATT and SNEGSKA (reference sequence). Trimming stripped 6 bases from V and 13 bases from J, with 16 bases between. CDR3 length equals 11 residues. The DNA for the CDR3 is TGCAGTGCCGACAGATCGGTGGATCAGTTCTTC. It specifies CSADRSVDQFF.

The chain recombines TRBV28 with TRBJ2-5; no reliable D call. The V end lost 2 bases, the J end lost 4 bases, and 8 bases lay between the germline ends. Germline-derived CDR1 and CDR2 are MDHEN and SYDVKM. This CDR3 has 13 residues. The CDR3 DNA reads as TGTGCCAGCAGTTTACCATCCTTAGAGACCCAGTACTTC. Its protein product is CASSLPSLETQYF.

This clone has just a few counts. The V call is TRBV2, the J call TRBJ1-1, with a weak D call TRBD1 (5 bases). Between the trimmed V and J ends, which lost 4 bases and 0 bases, there was a span of 6 bases. CDR3 length equals 13 residues. Looked up from germline, CDR1 is SNHLY and CDR2 is FYNNEI. The CDR3 is CASSADMNTEAFF. CDR3 sequence (DNA): TGTGCCAGCAGTGCGGACATGAACACTGAAGCTTTCTTT.

CDR3 residues: CASSSQTSGTYNEQFF. The CDR3 DNA reads as TGTGCCAGCAGCTCCCAGACTAGCGGCACCTACAATGAGCAGTTCTTC. The V call is TRBV5-4, the J call TRBJ2-1; the match to TRBD2 covers 9 bases. The CDR3 totals 16 residues. Losses at the gene ends were 3 bases for V and 2 bases for J; bases not matched to a gene: 6. The germline V gene encodes CDR1 SGHNT and CDR2 YYREEE (reference sequence).

Remarks on this clone: Without the conserved terminal phenylalanine or tryptophan, this CDR3 likely stems from a read error. The DNA is omitted, as the CDR3 cannot be located on it reliably, and the CDR3 follows TCRdb's listing. This chain links TRBV6-1 with TRBJ1-2; the DNA was not used to check the table's D call, TRBD1. Germline assignment: CDR1 MNHNS and CDR2 SASEGT. The CDR3 length is 13 residues, termini included. CDR3 amino acids: CASSQPGLGQIVL.

The genes are TRBV25-1 and TRBJ1-5, with a weak D call TRBD1 (6 bases). The CDR3 consists of 14 residues. Per germline, CDR1 MGHDK and CDR2 SYGVNS. The V end was cut by 5 bases, the J end by 2 bases, with 10 bases between. The CDR3 protein is CASSKGGGNQPQHF. The CDR3 DNA follows: TGTGCCAGCAGTAAAGGGGGAGGCAATCAGCCCCAGCATTTT.

The count of this clone is one. The V gene is TRBV6-5, the J gene TRBJ1-2; D uncertain. The CDR3 spans 13 residues. The germline V gene has CDR1 MNHEY and CDR2 SVGAGI. The V and J ends lost 2 bases and 2 bases respectively, with 6 bases between them. This chain's CDR3 is CASSYDKNYGYTF. DNA for the CDR3: TGTGCCAGCAGTTACGACAAGAACTATGGCTACACCTTC.